The T cell receptor beta chain described here comes from a study of blood T cell repertoires in COVID-19. The CDR3 has 13 residues. Germline V gene sequence: CDR1 MDHEN, CDR2 SYDVKM. V was pared by 9 bases and J by 4 bases, with 13 bases between. This clone has only a few counts. The authors' processing: Reference gene primer amplification in the assay estimated nucleated cell counts. The method was immunoSEQ multiplex PCR; TCRdb's version includes in-frame clones alone and lacks a portion of them. V and J calls and clone size are those listed in that table; D and trimming were worked out from the DNA. Seen here are approximately 30,000 clones, approximately 88% observed once, and the top ten hold 2% to 3%.

Sequenced input: peripheral blood. This receptor was identified in a human donor in a cohort sampled during active COVID-19. The chain links TRBV28 to TRBJ1-3, with no clear D. The CDR3 region has the DNA TGTGCCAGGAACAGACCGGCGGGAAACACCATATATTTT. Translating gives CARNRPAGNTIYF.